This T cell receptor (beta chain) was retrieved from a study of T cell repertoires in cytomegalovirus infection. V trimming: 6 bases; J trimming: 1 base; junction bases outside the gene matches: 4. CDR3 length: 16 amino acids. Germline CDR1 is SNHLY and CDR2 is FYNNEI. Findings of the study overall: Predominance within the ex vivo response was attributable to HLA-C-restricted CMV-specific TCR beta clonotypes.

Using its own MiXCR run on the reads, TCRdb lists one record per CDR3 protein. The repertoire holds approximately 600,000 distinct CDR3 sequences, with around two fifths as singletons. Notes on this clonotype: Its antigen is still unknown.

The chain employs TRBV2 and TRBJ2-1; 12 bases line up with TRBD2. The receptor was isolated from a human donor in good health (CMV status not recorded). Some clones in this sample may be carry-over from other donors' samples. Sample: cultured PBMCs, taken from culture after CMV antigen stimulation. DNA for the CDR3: TGTGCCAGCAGAGTACTAGCGGGGGGTTCCTACAATGAGCAGTTCTTC. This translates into CASRVLAGGSYNEQFF.